What follows are 15 T cell receptor beta chains derived from one specimen sequenced in a study of kidney transplant recipient with SARS-CoV-2 infection. TCRdb used MiXCR to reprocess the reads, holding one entry per CDR3 protein. The data contain 250,000 or so distinct CDR3 sequences, 25% to 35% of them singletons. Specimen: a blood sample, collected at baseline and on approximately day 120 from a kidney transplant recipient. The origin of the receptors is a young adult male patient who had COVID-19 and was a kidney transplant recipient. The graft donor may have given rise to some T cells.

With regard to this clonotype: One base away lies a much larger clone, so this may be a sequencing read error. The chain combines TRBV7-1 with TRBJ1-2; D unresolved. TRBV7-1 qualifies as an ORF whose function is uncertain. There are 17 residues in the CDR3. V lost 5 bases to trimming and J lost 4 bases, with 23 bases between them. The CDR3: CASSGKIHEGKAYGYTF. DNA of the CDR3: TGTGCCAGCAGCGGGAAGATTCACGAGGGAAAGGCCTATGGCTACACCTTC.

V and J are TRBV25-1 and TRBJ2-1; perhaps TRBD2 as D (5 bases). This CDR3 is 13 amino acids long. Germline values: CDR1 MGHDK, CDR2 SYGVNS. Trimming pared 6 bases from V and 6 bases from J, leaving 12 bases between. As DNA, the CDR3 is TGTGCCAGCAGCCCACTAGGAGTCAATGAGCAGTTCTTC. Translating it yields CASSPLGVNEQFF.

Many counts were recorded for this clonotype. This chain connects TRBV20-1 to TRBJ1-2; a possible D gene is TRBD1 (6 bases). The CDR3 contains 14 residues. Deletions cut 3 bases from V and 7 bases from J, with 18 bases between. Germline CDR1 is DFQATT and CDR2 is SNEGSKA (reference sequence). The chain's CDR3 is CSARPAGEVAGYTF. CDR3 coding DNA: TGCAGTGCTAGGCCAGCAGGGGAAGTAGCTGGCTACACCTTC.

In regard to this clonotype: Given a much more abundant clone one base away, this may be a read error. The J gene is TRBJ2-1, the V gene TRBV20-1, with D perhaps TRBD1 (6 bases). With the DNA end fitting TRBJ2-7 better, the J assignment may be wrong. This CDR3 spans 12 amino acids. CDR1 is DFQATT and CDR2 is SNEGSKA in the germline V gene (reference sequence). CDR3 protein: CSAGDNPYEQYF. The DNA for the CDR3 is TGCAGTGCTGGGGACAACCCCTACGAGCAGTACTTC.

A word on this clonotype: It may be a read error: a sequence one base away is much more abundant. The chain employs TRBV4-2 and TRBJ2-2; D gene unclear. Trimming removed 8 bases at V and 5 bases at J, with 15 bases between. CDR1 is LGHNA, CDR2 YNFKEQ, per germline. This CDR3 contains 14 residues. CDR3 nucleotide sequence: TGTGCCAGCCGCCCAGAGGTCGGTACCGGGGAGCTGTTTTTT. Translated, it gives CASRPEVGTGELFF.

About this clonotype: Being one base from a much bigger clone, this may be a read error. The CDR3 spells CASSSQHPISDLTGELFF. CDR3 nucleotides: TGTGCCAGCAGCAGTCAGCATCCCATTTCAGACTTGACCGGGGAGCTGTTTTTT. The chain recombines TRBV3-1 with TRBJ2-2, with D uncertain. Trimming shortened V by 5 bases and J by 5 bases, and 24 bases separated the two germline ends. This CDR3 spans 18 amino acids. The germline gives CDR1 LGHDT, CDR2 YNNKEL (reference sequence).

This clonotype showed up many times. This rearrangement joins TRBV2 to TRBJ2-7, with a possible D match to TRBD2 (5 bases). This CDR3 spans 12 amino acids. Germline-derived CDR1 and CDR2 are SNHLY and FYNNEI. Trimming shortened V by 6 bases and J by 6 bases, and 12 bases separated the two germline ends. In DNA form, the CDR3 reads TGTGCCAGCAGCCCTAGAGGGTTCGAGCAGTACTTC. It encodes CASSPRGFEQYF.

This clonotype has at least ten counts. The chain combines TRBV15 with TRBJ2-1, with D possibly matching TRBD2 (6 bases). V dropped 3 bases and J dropped 0 bases, with 12 bases sitting between them. Germline V gene lookup returns CDR1 LNHNV and CDR2 YYDKDF (reference sequence). This CDR3 contains 16 residues. The CDR3 protein is CATSREGYRSYNEQFF. The CDR3, as DNA: TGTGCCACCAGCAGGGAGGGTTACCGCTCCTACAATGAGCAGTTCTTC.

This clonotype has a count of ten or more. This chain connects TRBV28 to TRBJ1-5; D not certain. This CDR3 is 9 amino acids long. The ends were cut back, 10 bases at V and 6 bases at J, with 4 bases in the middle. Germline V gene sequence: CDR1 MDHEN, CDR2 SYDVKM. The CDR3 is CATAQPQHF. The CDR3 nucleotides read TGTGCCACCGCTCAGCCCCAGCATTTT.

Remarks on this clonotype: A clone one base away is much larger, so this may be a read error. CDR3 loop: CTSSRGERDRPYEQYV. The CDR3 coding sequence is TGTACCAGCAGTCGAGGGGAACGGGACAGACCCTACGAGCAGTACGTC. This sequence joins TRBV6-2 or TRBV6-3 and TRBJ2-7; 7 nucleotides align to TRBD1. CDR3 length equals 16 residues. The germline CDR1 and CDR2 sequences are MNHEY and SVGEGT.

This clonotype was detected many times. The rearrangement links TRBV6-5 to TRBJ1-2; unclear D gene. The CDR3 sequence is 17 residues long. Trimming left V 5 bases short and J 4 bases short, with 23 bases between. The germline gives CDR1 MNHEY, CDR2 SVGAGI. The chain's CDR3 is CASSAVPGGRKTYGYTF. The DNA for the CDR3 is TGTGCCAGCAGTGCAGTGCCAGGTGGGAGAAAGACCTATGGCTACACCTTC.

Concerning this clonotype itself: A much larger clone differs by one base, so this may be a read error. CDR3 in amino acids: CASSLFRGIYAGELFF. CDR3 DNA sequence: TGTGCCAGCAGTTTATTTCGAGGCATCTACGCCGGGGAGCTGTTTTTT. This sequence joins TRBV28 and TRBJ2-2; D gene unclear. The CDR3 extends over 16 amino acids. Trimming took off 1 base at V and 6 bases at J, with 15 bases between the two ends. The germline CDR1 and CDR2 sequences are MDHEN and SYDVKM. Full variable domain (missing parts from reference TRBV28 and TRBJ2-2): DVKVTQSSRYLVKRTGEKVFLECVQDMDHENMFWYRQDPGLGLRLIYFSYDVKMKEKGDIPEGYSVSREKKERFSLILESASTNQTSMYLCASSLFRGIYAGELFFGEGSRLTVL.

Concerning this clonotype: A single base separates this from a much larger clone, so it may be a read error. The chain links TRBV2 to TRBJ2-7; TRBD1 agrees at 9 bases. Germline V gene sequence: CDR1 SNHLY, CDR2 FYNNEI. The CDR3 extends over 13 amino acids. The CDR3 region is CASTTGGPYEQHF. As DNA, the CDR3 is TGTGCCAGCACTACAGGGGGCCCCTACGAGCAGCACTTC.

This clonotype occurred many times. This chain links TRBV6-6 with TRBJ2-7, with no clear D. The CDR3 has 13 residues. Deletions cut 2 bases from V and 4 bases from J, with 9 bases between. From germline, CDR1 is MNHNY and CDR2 SVGAGI (reference sequence). The CDR3 DNA reads TGTGCCAGCAGTTACGCGTATGAATACGAGCAGTACTTC. This encodes CASSYAYEYEQYF.

V is TRBV19 and J is TRBJ1-1, with TRBD1 matching over 9 bases. The germline CDR1 and CDR2 sequences are LNHDA and SQIVND (reference sequence). The CDR3 consists of 14 residues. With V trimmed by 3 bases and J by 4 bases, 3 bases remained unmatched. CDR3 sequence: CASSIGQGSTEAFF. DNA for the CDR3: TGTGCCAGTAGTATTGGACAGGGGAGCACTGAAGCTTTCTTT.